The T cell receptor (beta chain) described here comes from a study of shared clonotypes between healthy human individuals. The length of the CDR3 is 15 residues. V lost 2 bases to trimming and J lost 0 bases, with 8 bases between them. Germline assignment: CDR1 SGHRS and CDR2 YFSETQ. Amplification in unsorted PBMC replicate PCRs started from about 280 ng DNA, which equals 30,000 to 35,000 T cell genomes. Per the authors' pipeline: Without quality scores, immunoSEQ junctional reads could not be filtered like full-length reads. Assay: immunoSEQ multiplex PCR; the TCRdb copy retains only in-frame clones and omits some. V, J and clone size derive from that table, while D and trimming were established from the DNA sequence. This table has fewer than 550,000 clones, about three quarters appearing once.

The origin of this receptor is a woman aged 40 to 50 in good health. Some clones in this sample may be carry-over from other donors' samples. The specimen was PBMCs. The chain couples TRBV5-1 to TRBJ2-2; D remains ambiguous. CDR3 region: CASSFWPTNTGELFF. CDR3 nucleotides: TGCGCCAGCAGCTTCTGGCCAACGAACACCGGGGAGCTGTTTTTT.